These T cell receptor beta chains were read from a single sample in a study of T cells after yellow fever vaccination. TCRdb reanalysed the 5' RACE reads using MiXCR and keeps one entry per CDR3 protein. Of some 560,000 distinct CDR3 sequences in the sample, around 16% are singletons; the top ten hold 17%. The sample was PBMCs, taken around 5 days after the first yellow fever vaccination. All receptors derive from a man between 18 and 29 years old who received the YFV17D yellow fever vaccine. Both conserved end residues are part of each CDR3. Each record gives: V gene, J gene, D gene, clone size, CDR3 protein, CDR3 DNA. D genes are given only for firm matches. Only some rows state a clone size, as once, few, many or a class for expanded clones.

V: TRBV27; J: TRBJ2-3; D: TRBD2; size: few; CDR3: CASSPGLAFDTQYF; DNA: TGTGCCAGCAGTCCGGGACTAGCGTTTGATACGCAGTATTTT
V: TRBV19; J: TRBJ1-6; D: .; size: few; CDR3: CASSMKILSSLHF; DNA: TGTGCCAGTAGTATGAAGATCCTTTCGTCCCTCCACTTT
V: TRBV19; J: TRBJ1-5; D: .; size: .; CDR3: CASSISDKRNQPQHF; DNA: TGTGCCAGTAGTATCTCGGACAAACGCAATCAGCCCCAGCATTTT
V: TRBV7-9; J: TRBJ1-1; D: TRBD1; size: few; CDR3: CASSNRGQGVAEAFF; DNA: TGTGCCAGCAGCAACCGCGGACAGGGCGTAGCTGAAGCTTTCTTT
V: TRBV11-2; J: TRBJ2-1; D: .; size: many; CDR3: CASSLAFNEQFF; DNA: TGTGCCAGCAGCTTAGCTTTCAATGAGCAGTTCTTC
V: TRBV7-9; J: TRBJ2-5; D: TRBD1; size: few; CDR3: CASRDDRGGETQYF; DNA: TGTGCCAGCAGAGACGACAGGGGTGGAGAGACCCAGTACTTC
V: TRBV12-3/TRBV12-4; J: TRBJ1-5; D: .; size: .; CDR3: CASSADRANQPQHF; DNA: TGTGCCAGCAGTGCTGACAGAGCCAATCAGCCCCAGCATTTT
V: TRBV6-1; J: TRBJ2-5; D: .; size: .; CDR3: CASRVAVQGGQETQYF; DNA: TGTGCCAGCAGGGTGGCCGTACAGGGAGGCCAAGAGACCCAGTACTTC
V: TRBV6-1; J: TRBJ2-3; D: TRBD2; size: few; CDR3: CASRRTSGGTTTDTQYF; DNA: TGTGCCAGCAGGCGGACTAGCGGGGGAACGACCACAGATACGCAGTATTTT
V: TRBV7-8; J: TRBJ1-6; D: TRBD1; size: few; CDR3: CASSTEGQLDSPLHF; DNA: TGTGCCAGCAGCACAGAGGGACAGCTCGATTCACCCCTCCACTTT
V: TRBV11-2; J: TRBJ1-6; D: TRBD1; size: .; CDR3: CASSFKVTGGSSPLHF; DNA: TGTGCCAGCAGCTTCAAGGTGACAGGGGGGAGTTCACCCCTCCACTTT
V: TRBV9; J: TRBJ2-1; D: .; size: .; CDR3: CASSTGTDYYNEQFF; DNA: TGTGCCAGCAGCACTGGGACGGACTACTACAATGAGCAGTTCTTC
V: TRBV4-1; J: TRBJ2-2; D: .; size: .; CDR3: CASSQESRTGELFF; DNA: TGCGCCAGCAGCCAAGAATCCAGGACCGGGGAGCTGTTTTTT
V: TRBV5-1; J: TRBJ2-7; D: .; size: few; CDR3: CASSSWTAYEQYF; DNA: TGCGCCAGCAGCTCCTGGACAGCCTACGAGCAGTACTTC
V: TRBV4-1; J: TRBJ2-7; D: TRBD1; size: .; CDR3: CASSRGTGRPYEQYF; DNA: TGCGCCAGCAGCCGGGGGACAGGGAGGCCCTACGAGCAGTACTTC
V: TRBV9; J: TRBJ1-3; D: .; size: .; CDR3: CASSVAPQGSGNTIYF; DNA: TGTGCCAGCAGCGTAGCCCCCCAGGGCTCTGGAAACACCATATATTTT
V: TRBV4-3; J: TRBJ2-2; D: TRBD2; size: .; CDR3: CASSLSSGGGLLFANTGELFF; DNA: TGCGCCAGCAGCCTCTCTAGCGGGGGGGGCCTCTTATTCGCGAACACCGGGGAGCTGTTTTTT
V: TRBV7-6; J: TRBJ2-1; D: TRBD2; size: few; CDR3: CASSLYGLLAGLHNEQFF; DNA: TGTGCCAGCAGCTTATATGGGCTCTTAGCGGGGCTCCACAATGAGCAGTTCTTC
V: TRBV11-2; J: TRBJ1-6; D: .; size: .; CDR3: CANSRTASYNSPLHF; DNA: TGTGCCAACAGCCGGACAGCCTCCTATAATTCACCCCTCCACTTT
V: TRBV11-2; J: TRBJ2-1; D: TRBD1; size: .; CDR3: CASSRQAQGANEQFF; DNA: TGTGCCAGCAGCCGCCAGGCACAGGGGGCCAATGAGCAGTTCTTC
V: TRBV15; J: TRBJ1-4; D: .; size: .; CDR3: CATSRGSVRTNEKLFF; DNA: TGTGCCACCAGCAGAGGGTCTGTCCGAACTAATGAAAAACTGTTTTTT
V: TRBV4-1; J: TRBJ2-3; D: .; size: few; CDR3: CASSPQRGDTQYF; DNA: TGCGCCAGCAGCCCTCAAAGGGGGGATACGCAGTATTTT
V: TRBV7-9; J: TRBJ2-1; D: TRBD2; size: few; CDR3: CASSFHGGAVYNEQFF; DNA: TGTGCCAGCAGCTTTCACGGGGGGGCCGTCTACAATGAGCAGTTCTTC
V: TRBV5-1; J: TRBJ2-3; D: TRBD1; size: .; CDR3: CASNGRDREGDTQYF; DNA: TGCGCCAGCAACGGGCGGGACAGGGAGGGCGATACGCAGTATTTT
V: TRBV7-2; J: TRBJ2-1; D: .; size: few; CDR3: CASSFTRDPEDEQFF; DNA: TGTGCCAGCAGCTTTACCCGAGACCCAGAGGATGAGCAGTTCTTC
V: TRBV20-1; J: TRBJ1-6; D: .; size: .; CDR3: CSARRGLGSPLHF; DNA: TGCAGTGCTAGGAGAGGCTTGGGTTCACCCCTCCACTTT
V: TRBV14; J: TRBJ2-5; D: .; size: few; CDR3: CASSQYLQETQYF; DNA: TGTGCCAGCAGTCAGTACCTACAAGAGACCCAGTACTTC
V: TRBV6-1; J: TRBJ1-2; D: TRBD1; size: many; CDR3: CASSRNTGAHYGYTF; DNA: TGTGCCAGCAGTCGAAACACAGGGGCTCACTATGGCTACACCTTC
V: TRBV6-1; J: TRBJ2-1; D: .; size: .; CDR3: CAAGAPTGPYNEQFF; DNA: TGTGCCGCTGGAGCCCCCACAGGGCCCTACAATGAGCAGTTCTTC
V: TRBV11-3; J: TRBJ2-3; D: .; size: few; CDR3: CASSFGRGLSTDTQYF; DNA: TGTGCCAGCAGCTTCGGGCGGGGCCTTAGCACAGATACGCAGTATTTT
V: TRBV5-1; J: TRBJ2-3; D: .; size: few; CDR3: CASSLAGRIRATDTQYF; DNA: TGCGCCAGCAGCTTGGCCGGGCGGATTAGGGCCACAGATACGCAGTATTTT
V: TRBV5-1; J: TRBJ2-1; D: .; size: many; CDR3: CASSLAVLTNNEQFF; DNA: TGCGCCAGCAGCTTGGCAGTCCTAACAAACAATGAGCAGTTCTTC